The 19 T cell receptor beta chains presented below share a single source sample, sequenced in a study of human T cells and chemical hapten exposure. From the RACE reads, TCRdb called clonotypes with MiXCR, one entry per CDR3 protein. The data hold some 38,000 distinct CDR3 sequences, with approximately 7.6% observed a single time. Described time point: pre-sensitization, week 0. The treatment denotes: therapeutic diphenylcyclopropenone sensitization with weekly scalp DPC. The sample was whole blood, taken in connection with sensitization to the hapten diphenylcyclopropenone (DPC). The receptor set was obtained from a woman in her forties or fifties with alopecia areata. Some clones in this sample may be carry-over from other donors' samples.

This clonotype occurred many times. The rearrangement joins TRBV18 to TRBJ1-2, with 10 bases lining up with TRBD1. The germline gives CDR1 KGHSH, CDR2 LQKENI. CDR3 size: 18 residues. Trimming removed 4 bases from V and 8 bases from J; junction bases left unmatched: 19. The CDR3 DNA reads as TGTGCCAGCTCACGACTCTCAGGCAGGGACAGGGGCCTGGGCGGCTACACCTTC. It encodes CASSRLSGRDRGLGGYTF.

The table lists this clonotype with many counts. V gene TRBV7-6 combines with J gene TRBJ2-3; TRBD1 is a possible D gene (5 bases). CDR3 length equals 14 residues. Germline loops: CDR1 SGHVS, CDR2 FNYEAQ. The V gene lost 6 bases and the J gene lost 3 bases, with 13 bases spanning the gap. Here the CDR3 DNA reads TGTGCCAGCAGTACATCTAGGGGAACAGATACGCAGTATTTT. Amino acid sequence: CASSTSRGTDTQYF.

In this sample, this clonotype turned up a few times. The chain links TRBV28 to TRBJ2-4; D is uncertain. V was trimmed by 3 bases and J by 6 bases, leaving 12 bases between them. In germline, CDR1 is MDHEN, CDR2 SYDVKM. The CDR3 extends over 14 amino acids. The CDR3 reads CASSFSSPPNIQYF. The CDR3 coding sequence is TGTGCCAGCAGTTTTAGTAGCCCCCCAAACATTCAGTACTTC.

The CDR3 DNA reads as TGTGCCTGGAGTGCGACAGGGGATGGCTACACCTTC. This codes for CAWSATGDGYTF. The chain uses TRBV30 and TRBJ1-2; 8 positions agree with TRBD1. The ends lost 1 base at V and 6 bases at J; junction bases unmatched: 1. CDR1 and CDR2 from the germline V gene are GTSNPN and SVGIG (reference sequence). This CDR3 has 12 amino acids.

This clonotype was seen a handful of times. CDR3 bases: TGCGCCAGCAGCTTGTTCGGGACAGGGGGCGAAGACCAAGAGACCCAGTACTTC. Its protein is CASSLFGTGGEDQETQYF. The J gene is TRBJ2-5, the V gene TRBV5-1, with TRBD1 matching over 12 bases. Germline V CDR1 and CDR2: SGHRS, YFSETQ. CDR3 length equals 18 residues. J was trimmed by 0 bases and V by 1 base; bases with no gene match: 7.

This clonotype showed up just a few times. The genes are TRBV7-6 and TRBJ2-6, with no clear D. The CDR3 extends over 14 amino acids. The germline V and J ends were trimmed by 3 bases and 4 bases, with 7 bases remaining between them. The germline V gene encodes CDR1 SGHVS and CDR2 FNYEAQ. In nucleotides, the CDR3 is TGTGCCAGCAGCTTCCAATCGGGGGCCAACGTCCTGACTTTC. Encoded protein: CASSFQSGANVLTF.

This clonotype was seen repeatedly, ten times or more. The rearrangement uses TRBV6-2 or TRBV6-3 and TRBJ1-1, with 8 nucleotides matching TRBD1. The CDR3 runs to 16 residues. Germline CDR1 and CDR2: MNHEY and SVGEGT. With 2 bases clipped from V and 0 bases from J, the junction kept 5 bases outside the gene matches. The CDR3 protein is CASSYPGQGMNTEAFF. CDR3 nucleotide sequence: TGTGCCAGCAGTTACCCTGGACAGGGAATGAACACTGAAGCTTTCTTT.

The sample holds many counts of this clonotype. The V gene is TRBV20-1, the J gene TRBJ2-5; possibly TRBD2 for D (5 bases). Germline V lookup: CDR1 DFQATT, CDR2 SNEGSKA (reference sequence). The CDR3 contains 15 residues. V lost 0 bases to trimming and J lost 4 bases, with 15 bases between them. The CDR3 bases are TGCAGTGCTAGAGACACCGGGAAGTGGGGAGAGACCCAGTACTTC. Encoded protein: CSARDTGKWGETQYF.

This clonotype was seen a few times. The genes are TRBV20-1 and TRBJ2-7, with D tentatively TRBD1 (5 bases). CDR3 length: 16 amino acids. V was clipped by 1 base and J by 3 bases, with 19 bases between them. The germline V gene has CDR1 DFQATT and CDR2 SNEGSKA (reference sequence). CDR3 bases: TGCAGTGCTAGAGCCCCCTCGCGACAGTTCCGCTACGAGCAGTACTTC. The encoded protein is CSARAPSRQFRYEQYF.

This clonotype was detected ten times or more. The gene calls are TRBV7-6 and TRBJ2-1; 7 bases are shared with TRBD2. The CDR3 is 14 residues long. V lost 5 bases to trimming and J lost 6 bases; unmatched junction nucleotides: 7. CDR1 is SGHVS, CDR2 FNYEAQ, per germline. Here the CDR3 reads CASSLGTTFNEQFF. CDR3 bases: TGTGCCAGCAGCCTAGGGACTACCTTCAATGAGCAGTTCTTC.

In this sample, this clonotype turned up many times. V gene TRBV12-3 or TRBV12-4 combines with J gene TRBJ2-1; 13 nucleotides align to TRBD2. The V gene end was trimmed by 0 bases and the J gene end by 7 bases; junction bases not matched to a gene: 3. The CDR3 consists of 16 residues. CDR3 DNA: TGTGCCAGCAGTTTAGCGACTAGCGGGAGGAGTAATGAGCAGTTCTTC. This codes for CASSLATSGRSNEQFF.

This clonotype was recorded at least ten times. The chain joins TRBV6-5 to TRBJ2-7, with 9 bases matching TRBD1. The length of the CDR3 is 15 residues. The J segment lost 2 bases and the V segment lost 4 bases, leaving 6 bases of the junction unmatched. Germline V gene data show CDR1 as MNHEY and CDR2 as SVGAGI. The CDR3 nucleotides are TGTGCCAGCAGTTCCACCGGGACAGGGACCTACGAGCAGTACTTC. Protein: CASSSTGTGTYEQYF.

The rearrangement joins TRBV10-1 to TRBJ2-3; D gene ambiguous. This CDR3 is 15 amino acids long. Germline V lookup: CDR1 WNHNN, CDR2 SYGVQD (reference sequence). V lost 3 bases, J lost 3 bases, and 13 bases lay in between. The CDR3 bases are TGCGCCAGCAGTGATGGTCCCGCCGCTACAGATACGCAGTATTTT. Translated: CASSDGPAATDTQYF.

The CDR3, as DNA: TGTGCCAGCAGCCAAGCACTAGCGTTCGATACGCAGTATTTT. Protein: CASSQALAFDTQYF. The gene calls are TRBV4-2 and TRBJ2-3; 7 nucleotides match TRBD2. V dropped 1 base and J dropped 6; count of bases not matched to a gene: 4. CDR1 is LGHNA, CDR2 YNFKEQ, per germline. CDR3 size: 14 residues.

Only a few counts were recorded for this clonotype. The chain employs TRBV29-1 and TRBJ2-4; no clear D. Per germline, CDR1 SQVTM and CDR2 ANQGSEA. Trimming removed 3 bases from V and 11 bases from J, with 14 bases in between. CDR3 length equals 12 residues. CDR3 bases: TGCAGCGTTGATATTGGACCTCGCTTTCAGTACTTC. This sequence encodes CSVDIGPRFQYF.

This clonotype was seen at least ten times. This sequence joins TRBV2 and TRBJ2-1; D unresolved. V was shortened by 3 bases and J by 9 bases, with 12 bases between the two germline ends. The CDR3 extends over 13 amino acids. Germline V CDR1 and CDR2: SNHLY, FYNNEI. In DNA form, the CDR3 reads TGTGCCAGCAGTGAGGCCGGAACCGGTGAGCAGTTCTTC. This sequence encodes CASSEAGTGEQFF.

In this sample, this clonotype turned up many times. The rearrangement links TRBV20-1 to TRBJ2-1, with D perhaps assigned TRBD1 or TRBD2 (5 bases each). V was shortened by 5 bases and J by 0 bases, with 14 bases between the two germline ends. Germline V gene sequence: CDR1 DFQATT, CDR2 SNEGSKA (reference sequence). The CDR3 is made up of 15 amino acids. In DNA, the CDR3 is TGCAGTGCTCCGGGACCTTTGAGCTCCTACAATGAGCAGTTCTTC. This gives the protein CSAPGPLSSYNEQFF.

J is TRBJ2-3 and V is TRBV29-1; D might be TRBD2 (5 bases). From germline, CDR1 is SQVTM and CDR2 ANQGSEA. There are 10 residues in the CDR3. V lost 6 bases and J lost 5, with 6 bases in between. The CDR3 loop reads CSVTRDTQYF. The CDR3 nucleotides read TGCAGCGTCACTAGAGATACGCAGTATTTT.

This clonotype was counted a few times. The chain combines TRBV6-5 with TRBJ2-4; D is unclear. CDR3 size: 15 residues. CDR1 and CDR2 (germline): MNHEY, SVGAGI. Trimming cost V 0 bases and J 0 bases, with 6 bases left between them. The CDR3: CASSYSEVAKNIQYF. The CDR3 nucleotides read TGTGCCAGCAGTTACTCCGAAGTAGCCAAAAACATTCAGTACTTC.